This T cell receptor (beta chain) is drawn from a study of shared clonotypes between healthy human individuals. Whole-study results and caveats: About 5% was the fraction of naive CD4 clonotypes found shared across several donors.

Naive CD8 cells comprised CD45RO-negative, CCR7-positively selected cells, excluding terminally differentiated effector memory CD45RA+ cells. Donation came from healthy HIV-negative adults that had no recent acute infections or vaccinations. Every donor, a Caucasian adult, lived in Nashville, Tennessee. Some clones are missing from TCRdb's copy, which holds only in-frame ones; the method was immunoSEQ multiplex PCR. The sample lists about 800,000 clones; roughly 96% were seen once. The junction had 8 bases not matched to a gene; V was cut back by 5 bases and J by 6 bases. Germline-derived CDR1 and CDR2 are MNHEY and SVGAGI. This CDR3 region has 15 residues. The count of this clone is one. Its antigen is still unknown.

This sequence was found in a man under 40 in good health. Sequences were obtained from naive CD8+ T cells sorted from blood. The rearrangement links TRBV6-5 to TRBJ2-7, with TRBD2 identical over 12 bases. The CDR3 sequence is CASSRLAGGSSEQYF. The CDR3 coding sequence is TGTGCCAGCAGTAGGCTAGCGGGAGGGTCGAGCGAGCAGTACTTC.